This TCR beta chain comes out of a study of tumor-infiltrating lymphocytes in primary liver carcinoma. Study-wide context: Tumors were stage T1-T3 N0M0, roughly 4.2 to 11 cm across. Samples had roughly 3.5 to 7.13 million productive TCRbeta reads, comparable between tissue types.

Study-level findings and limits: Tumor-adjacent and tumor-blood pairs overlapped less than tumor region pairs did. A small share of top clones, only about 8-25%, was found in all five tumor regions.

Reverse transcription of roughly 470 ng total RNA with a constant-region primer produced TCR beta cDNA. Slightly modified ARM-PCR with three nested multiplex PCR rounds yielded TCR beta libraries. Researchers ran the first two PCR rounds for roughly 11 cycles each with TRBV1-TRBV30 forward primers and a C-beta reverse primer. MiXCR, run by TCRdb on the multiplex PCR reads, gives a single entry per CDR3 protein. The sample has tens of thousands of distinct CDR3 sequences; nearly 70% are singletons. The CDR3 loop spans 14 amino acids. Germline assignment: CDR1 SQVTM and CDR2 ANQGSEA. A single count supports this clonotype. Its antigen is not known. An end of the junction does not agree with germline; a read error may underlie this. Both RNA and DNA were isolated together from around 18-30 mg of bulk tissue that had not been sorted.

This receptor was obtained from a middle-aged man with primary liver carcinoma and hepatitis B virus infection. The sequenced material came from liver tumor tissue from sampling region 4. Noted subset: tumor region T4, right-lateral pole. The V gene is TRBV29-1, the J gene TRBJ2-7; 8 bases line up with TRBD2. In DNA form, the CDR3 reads TGCAGCGCAGGACGGTTAGCGGGATCATACGAGCAGTGCTTC. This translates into CSAGRLAGSYEQCF.